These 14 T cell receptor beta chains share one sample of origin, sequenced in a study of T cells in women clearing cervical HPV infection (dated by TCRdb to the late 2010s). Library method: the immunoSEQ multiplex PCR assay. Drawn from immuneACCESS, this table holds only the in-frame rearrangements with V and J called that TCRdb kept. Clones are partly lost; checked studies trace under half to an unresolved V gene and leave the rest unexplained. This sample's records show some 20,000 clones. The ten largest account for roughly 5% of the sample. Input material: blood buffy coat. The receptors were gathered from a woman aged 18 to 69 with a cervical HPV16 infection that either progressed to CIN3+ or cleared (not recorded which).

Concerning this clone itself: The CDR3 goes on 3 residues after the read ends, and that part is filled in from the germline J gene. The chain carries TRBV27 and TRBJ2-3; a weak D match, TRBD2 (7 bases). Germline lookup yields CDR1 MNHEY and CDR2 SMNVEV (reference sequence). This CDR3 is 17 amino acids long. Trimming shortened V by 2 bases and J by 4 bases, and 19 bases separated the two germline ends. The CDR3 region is CASSLRGGMGGADTQYF. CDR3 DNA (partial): TGTGCCAGCAGTTTAAGGGGGGGCATGGGTGGGGCAGATACG.

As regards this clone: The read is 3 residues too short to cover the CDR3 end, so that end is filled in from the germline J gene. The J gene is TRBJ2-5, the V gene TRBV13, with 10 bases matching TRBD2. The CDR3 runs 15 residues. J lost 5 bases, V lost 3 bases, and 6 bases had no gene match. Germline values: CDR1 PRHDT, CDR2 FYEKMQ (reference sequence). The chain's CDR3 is CASSFLTSGRETQYF. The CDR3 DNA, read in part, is TGTGCCAGCAGCTTCTTGACTAGCGGGCGCGAGACC.

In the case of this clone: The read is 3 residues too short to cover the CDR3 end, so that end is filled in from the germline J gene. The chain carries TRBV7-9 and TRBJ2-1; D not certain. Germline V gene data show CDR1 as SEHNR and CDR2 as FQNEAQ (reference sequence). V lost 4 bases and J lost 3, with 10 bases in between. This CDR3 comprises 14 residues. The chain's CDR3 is CASSSLTDYNEQFF. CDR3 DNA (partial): TGTGCCAGCAGCTCCCTGACTGACTACAATGAG.

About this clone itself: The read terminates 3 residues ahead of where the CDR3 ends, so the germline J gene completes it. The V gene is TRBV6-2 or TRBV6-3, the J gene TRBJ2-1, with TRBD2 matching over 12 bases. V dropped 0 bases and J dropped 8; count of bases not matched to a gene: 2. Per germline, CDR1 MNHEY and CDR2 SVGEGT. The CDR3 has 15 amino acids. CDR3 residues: CASSYSTSGGYEQFF. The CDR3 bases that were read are TGTGCCAGCAGTTACTCGACTAGCGGGGGCTATGAG.

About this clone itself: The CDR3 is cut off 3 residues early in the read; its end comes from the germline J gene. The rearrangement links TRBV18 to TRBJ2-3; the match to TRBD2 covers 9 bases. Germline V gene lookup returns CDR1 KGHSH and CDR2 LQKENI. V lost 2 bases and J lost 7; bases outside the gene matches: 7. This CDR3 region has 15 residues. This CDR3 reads CASSPVASGVNTQYF. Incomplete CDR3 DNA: TGTGCCAGCTCACCAGTGGCTAGCGGGGTCAATACG.

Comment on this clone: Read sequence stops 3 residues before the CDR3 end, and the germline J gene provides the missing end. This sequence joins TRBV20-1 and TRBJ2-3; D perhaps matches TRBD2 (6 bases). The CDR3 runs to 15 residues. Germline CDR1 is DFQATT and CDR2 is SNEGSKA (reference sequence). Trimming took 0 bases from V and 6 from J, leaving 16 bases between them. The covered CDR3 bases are TGCAGTGCTAGAGATACGCGGGGTATGGAGGATACG. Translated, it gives CSARDTRGMEDT. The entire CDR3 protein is CSARDTRGMEDTQYF.

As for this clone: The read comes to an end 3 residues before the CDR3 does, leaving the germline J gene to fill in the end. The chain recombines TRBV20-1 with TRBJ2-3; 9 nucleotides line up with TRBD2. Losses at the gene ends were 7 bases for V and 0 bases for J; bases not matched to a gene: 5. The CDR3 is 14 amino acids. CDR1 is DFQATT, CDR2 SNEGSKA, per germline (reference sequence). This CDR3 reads CSVTSGRSTDTQYF. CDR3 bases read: TGCAGTGTAACTAGCGGGCGTAGCACAGATACG.

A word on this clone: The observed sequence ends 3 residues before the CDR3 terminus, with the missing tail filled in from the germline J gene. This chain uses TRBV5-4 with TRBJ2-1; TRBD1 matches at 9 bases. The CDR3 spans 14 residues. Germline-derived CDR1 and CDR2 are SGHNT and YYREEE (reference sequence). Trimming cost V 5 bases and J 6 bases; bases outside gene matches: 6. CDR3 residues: CASSRQGEVNEQFF. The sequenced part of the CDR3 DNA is TGTGCCAGCAGTCGACAGGGGGAGGTCAATGAG.

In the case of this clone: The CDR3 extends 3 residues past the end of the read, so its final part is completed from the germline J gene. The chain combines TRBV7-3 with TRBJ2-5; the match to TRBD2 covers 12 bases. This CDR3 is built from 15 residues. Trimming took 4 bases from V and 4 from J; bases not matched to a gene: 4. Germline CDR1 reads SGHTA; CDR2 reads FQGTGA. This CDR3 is CASSSSGGAGETQYF. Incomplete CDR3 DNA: TGTGCCAGCAGCTCTAGCGGGGGGGCCGGAGAGACC.

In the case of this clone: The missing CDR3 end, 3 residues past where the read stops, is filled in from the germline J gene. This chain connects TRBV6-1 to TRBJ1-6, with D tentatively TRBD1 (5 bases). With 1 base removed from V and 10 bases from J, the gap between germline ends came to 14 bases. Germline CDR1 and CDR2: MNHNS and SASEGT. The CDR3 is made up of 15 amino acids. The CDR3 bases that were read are TGTGCCAGCAGTGAAGGGGGCCCCCCGGGCTCACCC. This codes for CASSEGGPPGSP. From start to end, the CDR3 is CASSEGGPPGSPLHF.

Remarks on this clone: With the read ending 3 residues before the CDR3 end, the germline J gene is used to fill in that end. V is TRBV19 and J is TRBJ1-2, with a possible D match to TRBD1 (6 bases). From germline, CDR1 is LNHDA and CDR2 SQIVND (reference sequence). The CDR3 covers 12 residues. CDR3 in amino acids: CASRQGYNDYTF. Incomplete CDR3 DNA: TGTGCCAGTAGACAGGGTTACAATGAC.

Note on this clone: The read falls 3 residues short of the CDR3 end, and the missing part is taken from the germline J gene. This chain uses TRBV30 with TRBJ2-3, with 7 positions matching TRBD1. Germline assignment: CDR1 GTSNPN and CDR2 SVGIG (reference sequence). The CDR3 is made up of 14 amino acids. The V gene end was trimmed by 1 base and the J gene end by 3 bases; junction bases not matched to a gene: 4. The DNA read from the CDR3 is TGTGCCTGGAGTGCTGACAGGGTTACAGATACG. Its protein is CAWSADRVTDT. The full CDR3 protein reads CAWSADRVTDTQYF.

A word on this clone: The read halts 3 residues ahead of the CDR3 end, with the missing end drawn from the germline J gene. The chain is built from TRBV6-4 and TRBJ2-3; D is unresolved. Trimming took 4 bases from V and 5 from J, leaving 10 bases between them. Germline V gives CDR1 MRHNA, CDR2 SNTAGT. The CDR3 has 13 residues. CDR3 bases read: TGTGCCAGCAGTGGTCCTCAGGAAGATACG. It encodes CASSGPQEDT. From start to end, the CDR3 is CASSGPQEDTQYF.

This CDR3 is CASSPQTPLNTEAFF. Incomplete CDR3 DNA: TGTGCCAGTAGTCCACAAACCCCTTTGAACACTGAA. The chain combines TRBV19 with TRBJ1-1; D uncertain. The sequenced fragment ends 3 residues before the CDR3 boundary, so the rest is inferred from the germline J gene. CDR1 LNHDA and CDR2 SQIVND come from the germline V gene (reference sequence). The length of the CDR3 is 15 residues. Trimming took 5 bases from V and 0 from J, leaving 13 bases between them.